The 30 T cell receptor beta chains given below trace back to one sample, sequenced in a study of tumor and adjacent non-tumor tissue in lung cancer. The library came from three nested PCR rounds adapted from ARM-PCR protocols. One entry per CDR3 protein results from TCRdb running MiXCR on the multiplex PCR reads. Of some 80,000 distinct CDR3 sequences listed, over 55% were seen once; the top ten hold roughly a tenth. The template was RNA from unsorted bulk tissue. Sequencing was carried out using lung tumor tissue. The receptor set was obtained from a middle-aged woman with non-small cell lung cancer.

The genes are TRBV11-2 and TRBJ2-1, with 12 bases matching TRBD2. This CDR3 is 17 amino acids long. V was pared by 9 bases and J by 0 bases, with 9 bases of the junction left unmatched. Germline V CDR1 and CDR2: SGHAT, FQNNGV. CDR3: CASNKRTSGISYNEQFF. CDR3 coding DNA: TGTGCCAGTAACAAAAGGACTAGCGGGATCTCCTACAATGAGCAGTTCTTC. The full variable domain, completed using reference TRBV11-2 and TRBJ2-1, is EAGVAQSPRYKIIEKRQSVAFWCNPISGHATLYWYQQILGQGPKLLIQFQNNGVVDDSQLPKDRFSAERLKGVDSTLKIQPAKLEDSAVYLCASNKRTSGISYNEQFFGPGTRLTVL.

Regarding this clonotype: Sequence at one end of the junction differs from germline and may be a read error. The rearrangement joins TRBV11-2 to TRBJ2-7; 7 bases are a match to TRBD2. CDR3 size: 14 residues. Germline CDR1 reads SGHAT; CDR2 reads FQNNGV. In DNA, the CDR3 is TGTGCCAGCAGCTCCCTACCCTCCGGGACTACCCCAACCTTC. Amino acids: CASSSLPSGTTPTF.

A note on this clonotype: Without the conserved terminal phenylalanine or tryptophan, this CDR3 likely stems from a read error. The chain has TRBV4-1 and TRBJ1-6; the D is unclear. Germline V lookup: CDR1 MGHRA, CDR2 YSYEKL. The V gene lost 2 bases and the J gene lost 6 bases, with 14 bases spanning the gap. The CDR3 totals 16 residues. The CDR3, as DNA: TGCGCCAGCAGCCAATTAGGTCCAAGTGGTAATTCACCCCTCCACTAT. It specifies CASSQLGPSGNSPLHY.

The V gene is TRBV27, the J gene TRBJ1-2; possibly TRBD1 for D (5 bases). Germline V gives CDR1 MNHEY, CDR2 SMNVEV (reference sequence). V was cut by 7 bases and J by 4 bases, with 10 bases left in between. This CDR3 is built from 12 residues. DNA for the CDR3: TGTGCCAGCATCAGGGTGGGCTATGGCTACACCTTC. Its protein is CASIRVGYGYTF.

The gene calls are TRBV11-3 and TRBJ2-2; 8 positions match TRBD2. There are 18 residues in the CDR3. Germline assignment: CDR1 SGHNT and CDR2 YENEEA. CDR3 residues: CTSSLESTSGGFTGELFF. As DNA, the CDR3 is TGTACAAGCAGCTTAGAATCTACAAGCGGGGGATTCACCGGGGAGCTGTTTTTT.

Concerning this clonotype: A read error may produce the germline difference seen at one junction end. The chain uses TRBV11-2 and TRBJ2-1; 12 bases line up with TRBD2. The CDR3 consists of 15 residues. Germline V gene data show CDR1 as SGHAT and CDR2 as FQNNGV. CDR3 in amino acids: CASSIGSGLAGERFF. In DNA, the CDR3 is TGTGCCAGCAGCATAGGATCGGGACTAGCGGGTGAGCGGTTCTTC. Using reference TRBV11-2 and TRBJ2-1 for the parts outside the CDR3, the full variable domain is EAGVAQSPRYKIIEKRQSVAFWCNPISGHATLYWYQQILGQGPKLLIQFQNNGVVDDSQLPKDRFSAERLKGVDSTLKIQPAKLEDSAVYLCASSIGSGLAGERFFGPGTRLTVL.

To note about this clonotype: Since a much larger clone is just one base distant, this may be a read error. The chain is built from TRBV7-9 and TRBJ1-6, with D possibly being TRBD1 (6 bases). The CDR3 is 15 amino acids. CDR1 and CDR2 (germline): SEHNR, FQNEAQ (reference sequence). V was clipped by 4 bases and J by 5 bases, with 12 bases between them. The CDR3 sequence is CASSSMTGDNSPLHF. The CDR3 nucleotides read TGTGCCAGCAGCTCGATGACAGGAGATAATTCACCCCTCCACTTT.

V is TRBV5-1 and J is TRBJ2-1; no clear D gene. Trimming left V 4 bases short and J 11 bases short, with 19 bases between. Germline loops: CDR1 SGHRS, CDR2 YFSETQ. This CDR3 is built from 14 residues. In nucleotides, the CDR3 is TGCGCCAGCAGCCCCGTGACTGTGATGAATAAGCAGTTCTTC. It yields the protein CASSPVTVMNKQFF.

This clonotype was detected only once. V and J are TRBV10-3 and TRBJ1-1; tentatively, D is TRBD1 (6 bases). CDR1 and CDR2 (germline): ENHRY, SYGVKD. V lost 6 bases and J lost 5, with 10 bases in between. This CDR3 contains 12 residues. The CDR3 nucleotides read TGTGCCATCAGGATAGGGGGAACTGAAGCTTTCTTT. It encodes CAIRIGGTEAFF.

Details on this clonotype: Germline and junction disagree at one end, which may indicate a read error. The genes are TRBV11-3 and TRBJ2-1, with 9 bases fitting TRBD1. CDR3 length: 14 residues. In germline, CDR1 is SGHNT, CDR2 YENEEA. The CDR3 reads CAGSPRQGGNGQFF. The DNA of the CDR3 is TGTGCCGGCAGCCCCCGACAGGGGGGCAATGGGCAGTTCTTC. The full variable domain, rest sourced from reference TRBV11-3 and TRBJ2-1, is EAGVVQSPRYKIIEKKQPVAFWCNPISGHNTLYWYLQNLGQGPELLIRYENEEAVDDSQLPKDRFSAERLKGVDSTLKIQPAELGDSAVYLCAGSPRQGGNGQFFGPGTRLTVL.

Turning to this clonotype: The junction departs from germline at one end; a sequencing error may be responsible. This CDR3 reads CASSLRTGEALEAFF. For the CDR3, the DNA is TGTGCCAGCAGTCTCCGAACAGGGGAGGCCCTTGAAGCCTTCTTT. The V gene is TRBV6-1, the J gene TRBJ1-1; 7 nucleotides line up with TRBD1. The germline gives CDR1 MNHNS, CDR2 SASEGT. The CDR3 is made up of 15 amino acids.

With respect to this clonotype: A much larger clone is a single base away; this may be a read error. V is TRBV10-3 and J is TRBJ2-5, with 7 nucleotides matching TRBD2. The CDR3 totals 15 residues. Germline assignment: CDR1 ENHRY and CDR2 SYGVKD. The CDR3, as DNA: TGTGCCATCAGTGGCAGCGGGACTACCCAAGAGATCCAGTACTTC. It codes for CAISGSGTTQEIQYF.

J is TRBJ2-5 and V is TRBV11-2; D gene unclear. Trimming stripped 8 bases from V and 2 bases from J, with 21 bases between. CDR3 length: 16 amino acids. CDR1 is SGHAT and CDR2 is FQNNGV in the germline V gene. Here the CDR3 DNA reads TGTGCCAGCGGCTCCCCGGGCGTGGGGATACAAGAGACCCAGTACTTC. Translation: CASGSPGVGIQETQYF.

Worth noting for this clonotype: Sequence at one end of the junction differs from germline and may be a read error. The V call is TRBV11-2, the J call TRBJ2-3, with TRBD2 identical over 9 bases. CDR3 length: 15 amino acids. Germline V gene sequence: CDR1 SGHAT, CDR2 FQNNGV. CDR3 bases: TGTGCCAGCAGCCCACTGGCGGGGGGGACAGATACGCAGTGTTTT. This gives the protein CASSPLAGGTDTQCF.

There are a few counts of this clonotype. The chain employs TRBV24-1 and TRBJ2-2; 7 nucleotides line up with TRBD2. The germline gives CDR1 KGHDR, CDR2 SFDVKD. After removal of 7 bases from V and 3 bases from J, the junction contained 7 bases not matched to a gene. This CDR3 comprises 15 residues. The CDR3 sequence is CATRSSGGDTGELFF. CDR3 in DNA: TGTGCCACCAGGTCATCGGGGGGAGACACCGGGGAGCTGTTTTTT.

The rearrangement joins TRBV29-1 to TRBJ2-2; 7 nucleotides match TRBD1. This CDR3 is built from 15 residues. Trimming took 4 bases from V and 7 from J; bases not matched to a gene: 12. Germline V gives CDR1 SQVTM, CDR2 ANQGSEA. Here the CDR3 reads CSVGIEGAGVGELFF. CDR3 coding DNA: TGCAGCGTTGGAATTGAGGGGGCTGGCGTCGGGGAGCTGTTTTTT.

Note on this clonotype: An end of the junction differs from the germline gene, which may be a read error. This rearrangement joins TRBV29-1 to TRBJ2-3; no firm D call. The CDR3 spans 11 residues. In germline, CDR1 is SQVTM, CDR2 ANQGSEA. The CDR3 DNA reads as TGCAGCGTTGCCTGCACAGATACGCAATATTTT. Protein sequence: CSVACTDTQYF.

Turning to this clonotype: Being one base from a much bigger clone, this may be a read error. The chain carries TRBV20-1 and TRBJ1-1, with 9 bases fitting TRBD1. This CDR3 spans 13 amino acids. Trimming cost V 7 bases and J 5 bases; bases outside gene matches: 8. Per the germline V gene, CDR1 is DFQATT and CDR2 is SNEGSKA (reference sequence). The CDR3 spells CSVITGGRTEAFF. CDR3 bases: TGCAGTGTGATAACAGGGGGCCGGACTGAAGCTTTCTTT.

The chain links TRBV11-3 to TRBJ2-1; D might be TRBD1 or TRBD2, each matching 5 bases. This CDR3 is built from 13 residues. Trimming stripped 2 bases from V and 16 bases from J, with 18 bases between. Per germline, CDR1 SGHNT and CDR2 YENEEA. The CDR3 reads CASSLNGQGERFF. CDR3 sequence (DNA): TGTGCCAGCAGCTTAAATGGGCAGGGAGAGCGCTTCTTC.

V is TRBV11-3 and J is TRBJ2-7, with 7 positions matching TRBD1. V shed 11 bases and J 7 bases; nucleotides not matched to a gene: 17. The CDR3 is 14 residues long. CDR1 is SGHNT, CDR2 YENEEA, per germline. The CDR3, as DNA: TGTGCCGGCAACTCCCGGGACAGAGACACGGAGCAGTACTTC. Translating it yields CAGNSRDRDTEQYF.

Remarks on this clonotype: At one of its ends the junction is not consistent with the germline gene, which may arise from a read error. V is TRBV6-1 and J is TRBJ2-1; 8 positions match TRBD2. Germline loops: CDR1 MNHNS, CDR2 SASEGT. The CDR3 spans 16 residues. DNA for the CDR3: TGTGCCAACAGTGAAGCGGTAGCGGGGAGATACAATGAGCAGTCCTTC. It is translated as CANSEAVAGRYNEQSF.

The chain links TRBV12-3 or TRBV12-4 to TRBJ1-1; D not resolved. With 4 bases removed from V and 6 bases from J, the gap between germline ends came to 15 bases. This CDR3 is 14 amino acids long. The DNA of the CDR3 is TGTGCCAGCAGTTCCGGTGAGAGGAGTCCTGAAGCTTTCTTT. As protein: CASSSGERSPEAFF.

As regards this clonotype: One end of the junction fails to match germline, which may point to a read error. The J gene is TRBJ2-1, the V gene TRBV7-8; weak D call: TRBD2 (6 bases). The CDR3 runs to 16 residues. Germline loops: CDR1 SGHVS, CDR2 FQNEAQ. The DNA of the CDR3 is TGTGCTAGCAGCTTTGGTCCGGCGGGGAACGACAATGAGCAGTTCTTC. Its translation: CASSFGPAGNDNEQFF.

The chain has TRBV4-2 and TRBJ2-7, with TRBD2 identical over 9 bases. The CDR3 covers 15 residues. Germline-derived CDR1 and CDR2 are LGHNA and YNFKEQ. The CDR3 sequence: CVSSQNLAGSYEQYF. Written as DNA, the CDR3 is TGTGTGAGCAGCCAGAACCTAGCGGGGTCCTACGAGCAGTACTTC.

A remark on this clonotype: This may come from a read error, since a much larger clone is one base off. The chain joins TRBV28 to TRBJ2-7; the match to TRBD2 covers 7 bases. The junction had 7 bases not matched to a gene; V was cut back by 4 bases and J by 1 base. Germline V gives CDR1 MDHEN, CDR2 SYDVKM. This CDR3 is built from 15 residues. Written as DNA, the CDR3 is TGTGCCAGCAGTTCAGGACTAGTCCAGTCCTACGAGCAGTACTTC. It specifies CASSSGLVQSYEQYF.

Concerning this clonotype: A junction end diverges from the germline sequence, so it may reflect a read error. The genes are TRBV12-3 or TRBV12-4 and TRBJ1-1; 9 bases align to TRBD1. The CDR3 loop spans 16 amino acids. The CDR3 DNA is TGTGCCAGTAGTCCCTACCTGGACAGGGGAAGCACTGAAGCTCTCTTT. Translating gives CASSPYLDRGSTEALF.

Note on this clonotype: An end of the junction differs from the germline gene, which may be a read error. The V call is TRBV11-2, the J call TRBJ2-7; D is unclear. The CDR3 runs 15 residues. Looked up from germline, CDR1 is SGHAT and CDR2 is FQNNGV. The CDR3: CASSLDPQRSYQQYF. For the CDR3, the DNA is TGTGCCAGTAGCTTAGATCCACAGAGGTCCTACCAGCAGTACTTC.

About this clonotype: The CDR3 does not close with the conserved phenylalanine or tryptophan, likely indicating a read error. The chain's CDR3 is CASSQDRVAAYNKQFL. In DNA, the CDR3 is TGTGCCAGCAGCCAAGATCGAGTAGCGGCCTACAATAAGCAGTTCTTG. The chain has TRBV4-2 and TRBJ2-1; the D gene is possibly TRBD2 (6 bases). The CDR3 has 16 amino acids. Germline V gene data show CDR1 as LGHNA and CDR2 as YNFKEQ.

On this clonotype itself: At one of its ends the junction is not consistent with the germline gene, which may arise from a read error. This chain links TRBV19 with TRBJ2-7, with D uncertain. The CDR3 consists of 12 residues. The germline gives CDR1 LNHDA, CDR2 SQIVND (reference sequence). CDR3 DNA sequence: TGTGTCACCGTGGATCGAACCTACGGGCAGTACTTC. Protein sequence: CVTVDRTYGQYF.

With regard to this clonotype: A much larger clone differs by one base, so this may be a read error. The CDR3 sequence is CARSRTGGQDYEQYF. As DNA, the CDR3 is TGTGCCAGGAGTCGTACAGGGGGCCAAGACTACGAGCAGTACTTC. The chain has TRBV12-3 or TRBV12-4 and TRBJ2-7, with TRBD1 matching over 9 bases. The CDR3 length is 15 residues. The V and J ends lost 9 bases and 3 bases, in that order; junction bases with no gene match: 12.